The T cell receptor (beta chain) described here comes from a study of blood T cell repertoires in COVID-19. For the study at large: Material from acute and convalescent COVID-19 was sourced from the United States, Italy and Spain. Sources were T cells, B-cell-depleted T cells, or PBMCs; the material itself was cDNA or gDNA.

CDR1 SGHRS and CDR2 YFSETQ come from the germline V gene. This CDR3 spans 15 amino acids. V lost 4 bases and J 3 bases, leaving 14 bases between the germline ends. Authors' methods: Reference gene primers were amplified, and this amplification served to estimate nucleated cell counts. This table comes from immunoSEQ multiplex PCR, and its TCRdb copy is limited to in-frame clones, with some not included. That table is the source of V, J and clone size, and D and trimming were worked out from the DNA. The sample lists 90,000 to 130,000 clones, 80% to 85% occurring once. This clone occurred a few times. The sample was peripheral blood. This chain connects TRBV5-1 to TRBJ2-1; perhaps TRBD1 as D (6 bases). The source of this sequence is a man between 65 and 85 years old with acute or convalescent COVID-19. The CDR3 protein is CASSRQGIVYNEQFF. In DNA form, the CDR3 reads TGCGCCAGCAGCCGCCAGGGGATTGTCTACAATGAGCAGTTCTTC.